This T cell receptor beta chain came from a study of CD8+CD57+ T cells in acquired aplastic anemia. Study information: Mean yield of DNA from sorted CD4+ and CD8+ cells was about 3.2 ug.

The junction had 10 bases not matched to a gene; V was cut back by 3 bases and J by 9 bases. CDR3 size: 13 residues. Germline CDR1 is DFQATT and CDR2 is SNEGSKA (reference sequence). Regarding this clonotype: The antigen is undetermined.

General study findings and limits: Patients and controls were found to share 25 to 30 CD8+ CDR3 sequences.

Patients included in sequencing had previously demonstrated CD8+CD57+ cell expansion by flow cytometry. CDR3 and TCR beta VDJ profiling relied on genomic DNA as the template. TCRdb reanalysed the reads using MiXCR and keeps one entry per CDR3 protein. The sample carries roughly 240,000 distinct CDR3 sequences, more than 45% recorded once. The chain joins TRBV20-1 to TRBJ2-7; 8 bases fit TRBD1. The sample was sorted CD4+, CD8+, or CD8+CD57+ T cells (not recorded which) from PBMCs. This clonotype was sampled from a human donor with aplastic anemia. CDR3 in amino acids: CSASKDREIMQYF. Here the CDR3 DNA reads TGCAGTGCTAGCAAGGACAGGGAGATTATGCAGTACTTC.